This TCR beta chain comes out of a study of T cells in Graves' hyperthyroidism and ophthalmopathy. This clonotype was observed at least ten times. TCR beta CDR3 regions were amplified from RNA transcripts. HTBI primers were the set used in a first-round RT-PCR of the TCR CDR3. TCRdb processed the multiplex PCR reads anew with MiXCR; each CDR3 protein has one entry. The data show hundreds of thousands of distinct CDR3 sequences, 38% seen once. Germline V lookup: CDR1 SGHRS, CDR2 YFSETQ. The CDR3 runs to 15 residues. The V and J ends lost 3 bases and 4 bases, in that order; junction bases with no gene match: 4. Stable Graves' hyperthyroidism denoted no ophthalmopathy progression over 18 months.

The sequencing input was blood. The sequence came from a man aged 18 to 29 with Graves' hyperthyroidism. The chain joins TRBV5-1 to TRBJ2-6; 7 bases map to TRBD2. The CDR3 reads CASSSQGGGANVLTF. The CDR3 nucleotides read TGCGCCAGCAGCTCCCAGGGAGGGGGGGCCAACGTCCTGACTTTC.